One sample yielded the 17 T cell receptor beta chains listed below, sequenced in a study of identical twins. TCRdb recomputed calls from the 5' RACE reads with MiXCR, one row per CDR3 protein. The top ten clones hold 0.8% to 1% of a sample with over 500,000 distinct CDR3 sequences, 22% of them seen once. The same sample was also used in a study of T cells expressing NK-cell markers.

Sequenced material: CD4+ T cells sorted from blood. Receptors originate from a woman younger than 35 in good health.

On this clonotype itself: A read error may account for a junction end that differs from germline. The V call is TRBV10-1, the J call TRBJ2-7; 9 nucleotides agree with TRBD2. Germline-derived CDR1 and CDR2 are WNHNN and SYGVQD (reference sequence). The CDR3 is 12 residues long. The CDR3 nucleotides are TGCGCCAGCAAAAGAGCGGGAGGCCCATTGAACTTC. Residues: CASKRAGGPLNF.

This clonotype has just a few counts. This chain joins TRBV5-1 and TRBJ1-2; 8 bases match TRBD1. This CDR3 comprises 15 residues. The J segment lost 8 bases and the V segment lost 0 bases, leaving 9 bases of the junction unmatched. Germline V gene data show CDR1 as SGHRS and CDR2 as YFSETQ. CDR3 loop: CASSLGDRGLNGYTF. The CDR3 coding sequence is TGCGCCAGCAGCTTGGGAGACAGGGGTTTAAACGGCTACACCTTC.

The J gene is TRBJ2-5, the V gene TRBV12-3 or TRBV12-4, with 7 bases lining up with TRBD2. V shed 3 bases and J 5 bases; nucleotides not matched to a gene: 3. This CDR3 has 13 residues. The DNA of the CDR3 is TGTGCCAGCAGTTTCCGGGGGGATGAGACCCAGTACTTC. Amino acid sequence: CASSFRGDETQYF.

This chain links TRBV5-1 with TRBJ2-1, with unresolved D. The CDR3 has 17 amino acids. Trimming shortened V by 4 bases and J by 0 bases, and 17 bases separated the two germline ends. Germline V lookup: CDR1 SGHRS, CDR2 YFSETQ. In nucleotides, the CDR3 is TGCGCCAGCAGCCCCTACAGCGCCGTAAGCTCCTACAATGAGCAGTTCTTC. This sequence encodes CASSPYSAVSSYNEQFF.

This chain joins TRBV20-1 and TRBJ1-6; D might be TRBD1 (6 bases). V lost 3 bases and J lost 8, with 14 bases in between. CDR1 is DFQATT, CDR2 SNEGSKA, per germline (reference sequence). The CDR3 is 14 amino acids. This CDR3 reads CSARETDRYSPLHF. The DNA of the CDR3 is TGCAGTGCTAGGGAGACGGACAGATATTCACCCCTCCACTTT.

CDR3 nucleotide sequence: TGTGCCAGCAGCGTCGGGACAGGGGGCATTTACGAGCAGTACTTC. This codes for CASSVGTGGIYEQYF. This rearrangement joins TRBV9 to TRBJ2-7; TRBD1 aligns across 12 bases. The CDR3 extends over 15 amino acids. Germline loops: CDR1 SGDLS, CDR2 YYNGEE. Trimming took 2 bases from V and 4 from J; bases not matched to a gene: 4.

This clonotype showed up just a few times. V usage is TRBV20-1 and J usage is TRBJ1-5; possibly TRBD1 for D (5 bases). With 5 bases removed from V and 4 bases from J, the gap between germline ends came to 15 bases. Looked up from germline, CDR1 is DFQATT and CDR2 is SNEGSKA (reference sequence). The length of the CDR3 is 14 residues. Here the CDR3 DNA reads TGCAGTGCTGTGGGGACTTTCCAGAATCAGCCCCAGCATTTT. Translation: CSAVGTFQNQPQHF.

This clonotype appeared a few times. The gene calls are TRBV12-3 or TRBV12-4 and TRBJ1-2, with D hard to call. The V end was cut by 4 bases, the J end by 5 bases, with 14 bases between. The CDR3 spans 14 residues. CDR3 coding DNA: TGTGCCAGCAGTTCGAGCAGGACGGATTATGGCTACACCTTC. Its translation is CASSSSRTDYGYTF.

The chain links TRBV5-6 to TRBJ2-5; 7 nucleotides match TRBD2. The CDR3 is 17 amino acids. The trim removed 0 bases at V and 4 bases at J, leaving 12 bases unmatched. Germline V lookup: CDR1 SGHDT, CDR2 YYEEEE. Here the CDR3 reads CASSLVSSGDGGETQYF. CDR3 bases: TGTGCCAGCAGCTTGGTCTCAAGCGGGGACGGAGGAGAGACCCAGTACTTC.

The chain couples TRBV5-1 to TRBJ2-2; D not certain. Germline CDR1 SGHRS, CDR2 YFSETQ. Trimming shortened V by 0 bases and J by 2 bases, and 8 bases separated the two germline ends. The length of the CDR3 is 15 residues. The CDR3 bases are TGCGCCAGCAGCTTGGATCCACCAAACACCGGGGAGCTGTTTTTT. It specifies CASSLDPPNTGELFF.

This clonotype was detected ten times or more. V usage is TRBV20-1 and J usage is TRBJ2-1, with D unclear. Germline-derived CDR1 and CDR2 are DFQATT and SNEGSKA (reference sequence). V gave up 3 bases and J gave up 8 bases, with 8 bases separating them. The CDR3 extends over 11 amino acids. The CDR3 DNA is TGCAGTGCTAGGACGGGCGATGAGCAGTTCTTC. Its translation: CSARTGDEQFF.

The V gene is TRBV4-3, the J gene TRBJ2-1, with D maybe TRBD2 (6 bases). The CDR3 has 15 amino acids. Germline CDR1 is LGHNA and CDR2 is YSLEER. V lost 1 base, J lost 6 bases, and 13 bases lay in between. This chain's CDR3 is CASSQGLEIGNEQFF. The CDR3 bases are TGCGCCAGCAGCCAAGGACTAGAGATCGGCAATGAGCAGTTCTTC.

CDR3 in amino acids: CASRIGRASGRTGELFF. Written as DNA, the CDR3 is TGCGCCAGCAGGATCGGGAGGGCCTCCGGTCGCACCGGGGAGCTGTTTTTT. This chain joins TRBV4-3 and TRBJ2-2; 8 bases match TRBD2. Losses at the gene ends were 6 bases for V and 4 bases for J; bases not matched to a gene: 13. CDR1 is LGHNA and CDR2 is YSLEER in the germline V gene. The CDR3 runs to 17 residues.

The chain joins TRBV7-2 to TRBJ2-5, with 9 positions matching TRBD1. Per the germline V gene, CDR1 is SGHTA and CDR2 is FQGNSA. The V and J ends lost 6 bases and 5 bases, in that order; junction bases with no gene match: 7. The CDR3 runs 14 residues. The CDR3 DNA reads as TGTGCCAGCAGTTTGGACAGGGGAGCCGAGACCCAGTACTTC. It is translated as CASSLDRGAETQYF.

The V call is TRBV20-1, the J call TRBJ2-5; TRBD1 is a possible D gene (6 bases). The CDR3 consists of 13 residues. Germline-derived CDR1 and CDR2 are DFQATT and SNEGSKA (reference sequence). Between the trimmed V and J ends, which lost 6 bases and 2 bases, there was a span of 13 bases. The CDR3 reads CSANRVLQETQYF. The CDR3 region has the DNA TGCAGTGCAAACAGGGTACTACAAGAGACCCAGTACTTC.

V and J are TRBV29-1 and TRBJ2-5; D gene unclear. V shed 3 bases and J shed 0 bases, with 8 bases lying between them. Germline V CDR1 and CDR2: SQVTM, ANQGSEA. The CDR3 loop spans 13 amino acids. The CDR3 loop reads CSVEESNQETQYF. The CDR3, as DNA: TGCAGCGTTGAGGAGAGCAACCAAGAGACCCAGTACTTC.

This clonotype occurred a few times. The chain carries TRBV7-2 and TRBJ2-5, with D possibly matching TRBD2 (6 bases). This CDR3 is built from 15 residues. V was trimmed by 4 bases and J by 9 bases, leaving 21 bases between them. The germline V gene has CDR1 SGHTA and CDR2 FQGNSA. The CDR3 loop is CASSSGGSSPGSQYF. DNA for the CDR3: TGTGCCAGCAGCTCCGGGGGAAGCTCCCCCGGGTCCCAGTACTTC.